A single sample is the source of the 9 T cell receptor beta chains below, sequenced in a study of blood T cell repertoires in COVID-19. The assay was immunoSEQ multiplex PCR, and TCRdb's table has in-frame clones only and misses some. The sample has 100,000 to 150,000 clones; approximately 81% are singletons. The sample consisted of peripheral blood. The receptors shown here come from a man aged 55-75 years with acute or convalescent COVID-19.

The chain employs TRBV7-9 and TRBJ2-5; 8 bases agree with TRBD2. V was clipped by 2 bases and J by 3 bases; unmatched bases: 2. Germline V CDR1 and CDR2: SEHNR, FQNEAQ (reference sequence). There are 14 residues in the CDR3. The CDR3 nucleotides read TGTGCCAGCAGCTTATTAGCGGGAAAAGAGACCCAGTACTTC. It yields the protein CASSLLAGKETQYF.

The chain joins TRBV24-1 to TRBJ2-1; 14 bases match TRBD2. CDR3 length: 18 residues. The germline gives CDR1 KGHDR, CDR2 SFDVKD. The junction had 12 bases not matched to a gene; V was cut back by 6 bases and J by 6 bases. The CDR3 spells CATSTLPGTSGSGNEQFF. The CDR3 DNA reads as TGTGCCACCAGTACACTCCCCGGGACTAGCGGGAGTGGCAATGAGCAGTTCTTC.

The chain links TRBV5-1 to TRBJ1-1; 7 bases align to TRBD1. The CDR3 length is 15 residues. V lost 4 bases, J lost 2 bases, and 8 bases stayed unmatched. Germline V gives CDR1 SGHRS, CDR2 YFSETQ. CDR3 in amino acids: CASSRDSPKNTEAFF. CDR3 sequence (DNA): TGCGCCAGCAGCCGGGACAGTCCCAAAAACACTGAAGCTTTCTTT.

This chain joins TRBV7-8 and TRBJ2-7; 8 bases are shared with TRBD1. The CDR3 sequence is 15 residues long. Germline CDR1 is SGHVS and CDR2 is FQNEAQ. V dropped 5 bases and J dropped 6; count of bases not matched to a gene: 12. In DNA form, the CDR3 reads TGTGCCAGCAGCAGGGAGGTTGGGCAGGGGGCCGAGCAGTACTTC. Translated: CASSREVGQGAEQYF.

This clone appeared a few times. This sequence joins TRBV30 and TRBJ2-7, with TRBD1 matching over 8 bases. Germline CDR1 reads GTSNPN; CDR2 reads SVGIG (reference sequence). V trimming: 0 bases; J trimming: 1 base; junction bases outside the gene matches: 8. This CDR3 contains 16 residues. CDR3 in amino acids: CAWSVRTGTPSYEQYF. CDR3 bases: TGTGCCTGGAGTGTAAGGACAGGGACTCCTTCCTACGAGCAGTACTTC.

This CDR3 reads CASSSGTLRDTQYF. In DNA form, the CDR3 reads TGTGCCAGCAGTTCCGGGACACTCAGGGATACGCAGTATTTT. The chain combines TRBV5-6 with TRBJ2-3; TRBD1 is a possible D gene (6 bases). This CDR3 has 14 amino acids. The germline V gene has CDR1 SGHDT and CDR2 YYEEEE. Trimming pared 5 bases from V and 6 bases from J, leaving 16 bases between.

The chain recombines TRBV11-2 with TRBJ2-1; no clear D. Germline lookup yields CDR1 SGHAT and CDR2 FQNNGV. The CDR3 length is 12 residues. The V end was cut by 8 bases, the J end by 9 bases, with 14 bases between. The CDR3 bases are TGTGCCAGCTCCCCCAGGCGACGTGAGCAGTTCTTC. This codes for CASSPRRREQFF. Complete variable domain (other parts from reference TRBV11-2 and TRBJ2-1): EAGVAQSPRYKIIEKRQSVAFWCNPISGHATLYWYQQILGQGPKLLIQFQNNGVVDDSQLPKDRFSAERLKGVDSTLKIQPAKLEDSAVYLCASSPRRREQFFGPGTRLTVL.

The chain joins TRBV19 to TRBJ2-7, with 8 bases fitting TRBD1. CDR3 length: 16 amino acids. CDR1 is LNHDA, CDR2 SQIVND, per germline (reference sequence). V lost 5 bases and J lost 2; bases outside the gene matches: 11. The chain's CDR3 is CASSSQGAALAYEQYF. CDR3 nucleotide sequence: TGTGCCAGTAGTTCGCAGGGGGCGGCTTTAGCCTACGAGCAGTACTTC.

About this clone itself: The sample holds other DNA sequences that translate to the same CDR3. The rearrangement links TRBV7-2 to TRBJ2-3, with TRBD1 identical over 9 bases. The length of the CDR3 is 15 residues. Trimming at V came to 5 bases and at J to 3 bases, leaving 6 bases not matched to a gene. Germline-derived CDR1 and CDR2 are SGHTA and FQGNSA. The DNA of the CDR3 is TGTGCCAGCAGCAAGGACAGGGGTTTGACAGATACGCAGTATTTT. It is translated as CASSKDRGLTDTQYF.